This TCR beta chain was profiled in a study of blood T cell repertoires in COVID-19. Whole-study context: Whether acute or convalescent, the COVID-19 samples came from the United States, Italy and Spain. In each case, the material was cDNA or gDNA derived from T cells, B-cell-depleted T cells, or PBMCs.

Seattle enrolled patients during active infection and tracked them longitudinally. As handled by the study authors: Estimated nucleated cell counts came from reference gene primer amplification. Data came from immunoSEQ multiplex PCR; TCRdb stores just in-frame clones and leaves some out. The V and J calls and clone size were taken over from that table, and D and trimming were inferred from the DNA. Of about 220,000 clones in the sample, approximately 85% are singletons; the top ten hold around 2.5%. Germline V gene lookup returns CDR1 MNHEY and CDR2 SVGEGT. The CDR3 is made up of 16 amino acids. Germline trimming cut 4 bases from V and 5 bases from J; bases unmatched to any gene: 11.

The receptor was derived from a woman between 65 and 79 years old with COVID-19, enrolled during active disease. V usage is TRBV6-2 or TRBV6-3 and J usage is TRBJ2-3, with 8 bases identical to TRBD2. The sequenced sample was peripheral blood. In DNA, the CDR3 is TGTGCCAGCAGTTTGGGGCTTACTAGCGGAGGAGATACGCAGTATTTT. It translates to CASSLGLTSGGDTQYF.